The present T cell receptor (beta chain) was sequenced within a study of cytomegalovirus exposure and HLA in healthy donors (dated by TCRdb to 2016 to 2017). In the study overall: According to an earlier analysis of a few hundred of the donors, 150 million to 200 million T cells yielded approximately 120 million unique TCR beta sequences and about 280 Gb of sequence data. Around 320 gigabases of sequencing data and approximately 84 million unique TCR sequences were included in an early release covering 500 to 750 HLA-typed donors. Among the roughly 400 genotyped donors, approximately 81% belonged to the genetic ancestry cluster associated with self-reported Caucasian donors. The study aimed to test whether cataloging public T cell receptors could reveal signatures of past pathogen exposure. Using immunosequencing, the study profiled T cell repertoires from 666 subjects and related those repertoires to cytomegalovirus serostatus. In addition to the first cohort of approximately 670 subjects, a separate validation cohort of some 120 different subjects was used. To predict cytomegalovirus infection status, the study combined high-throughput TCR immunosequencing, statistical association of individual TCRs with disease status, and machine learning. A later analysis re-analyzed previously published TCR beta repertoires from several hundred donors and added high-resolution HLA genotyping to study TCR occurrence patterns. The later analysis used no new phenotypic data to find candidate immune exposures, relying instead on TCR beta sequences and their occurrence across donors. To decide whether each TCR beta V gene segment behaved as functional or pseudogenic, an earlier analysis of 587 of the donors relied on high-throughput TCR beta sequencing. Donor age, sex, ethnicity and CMV serostatus were compiled alongside the repertoire data. Genome-wide SNP genotypes for about 65% of the roughly 670 donors were used in a later genetic analysis, which treated that subset as a discovery cohort. Every discovery cohort repertoire had been produced on one sequencing platform. Class I and class II HLA loci were covered by the typing at four-digit resolution. Typing coverage differed by locus: A, B, C, DRB1 and DQB1 were typed in roughly 629-630 donors, DQA1 in about 500, DPA1 in some 600, and DPB1 in 472. Four to six DR-DQ haplotypes were handled as single units for association and clustering because linkage in the cohort was strong. Among roughly 400 genotyped donors of the cohort, an average of approximately 240,000 unique TCR beta nucleotide sequences was sequenced per donor, of which 15% to 20% were non-productive.

This clone has just one count. The antigen it binds to is not known. The sample holds no much larger clone one base away, and base qualities are not on file. The CDR1 and CDR2 encoded by the germline V gene are SGHTA and FQGTGA. The CDR3 sequence holds 13 residues, the cysteine and phenylalanine included. Just the 39-base CDR3 DNA is kept, in frame starting at base 1. Trimming takes 2 bases from V and 3 bases from J, and the germline ends sit 7 bases apart. Library construction relied on the immunoSEQ multiplex PCR assay. For the multiplex PCR, a mixture combining 60 forward primers for TCR Vbeta segments and 13 reverse primers for TCR Jbeta segments was used. The CDR3 region of rearranged TCR beta genes was amplified from genomic DNA with a multiplex PCR assay. Amplified TCR beta libraries were sequenced as 87-base-pair reads on the Illumina HiSeq System. Per the authors' processing: A later analysis tallied around 80 million unique TCR beta chains across the 666 repertoires, and around 12 million of those chains were shared by two or more donors. Raw reads were error-corrected and collapsed into unique sequences with a nearest-neighbor algorithm that merged closely related sequences to remove PCR and sequencing errors. CDR3 sequences were aligned to IMGT reference sequences to assign V, D and J gene segments. For a sequence to be retained, a match of at least six nucleotides to both a V gene segment and a J gene segment was required. A rearrangement counted as productive if the CDR3 had no stop codons and remained in frame with V and J, and every other rearrangement counted as non-productive. CDR3 was defined according to IMGT convention as the region running from the second conserved V-encoded cysteine to the conserved J-encoded phenylalanine. In an earlier analysis of approximately 500 of the donors, sequences lacking an unambiguous match to a single V gene segment were excluded. An earlier analysis of approximately 590 of the donors classified V segments as functional when productive rearrangements were above 56.7% and as segregating when the standard deviation between donors was above 5%. A statistical classification framework was built to diagnose cytomegalovirus status from the catalog of TCR beta chain sequences. In a later analysis, V and J genes were assigned by comparing TCR nucleotide sequences against IMGT/GENE-DB human TR gene sequences. The TCRdist pipeline was used in a later analysis to assign CDR3 sequences and most-parsimonious VDJ recombination scenarios. In a later analysis, each TCR beta chain was defined by its CDR3 amino acid sequence together with its V-gene family, and reads without a unique V-gene family were excluded. A later analysis removed several hundred highly shared, low-generation-probability nucleotide sequences to deal with suspected cross-contamination and a sequencing artifact. In a later analysis, a clonal expansion index was calculated for each public chain from normalized within-repertoire ranks of inferred template counts. A later analysis computed generation probabilities with a VDJ recombination model fitted to out-of-frame rearrangements, and checked the results against IGoR. Hypergeometric tests were used in a later analysis to score TCR-TCR, TCR-HLA and TCR-CMV co-occurrence, with a repertoire-size bias correction applied to the TCR pairs. To estimate false discovery rates, a later analysis permuted the HLA or CMV assignments 20 times. In a later analysis, co-occurring TCRs were grouped with DBSCAN, and TCRdist sequence similarity was added when clustering was performed within HLA-allele-positive subsets. Repertoires with fewer than 30,000 or more than 120,000 public chains, plus five repertoires with anomalous nucleotide sharing, were excluded from co-occurrence clustering. TCRdb re-hosts the immuneACCESS table, in-frame sequences only. Its copies lack some clones; in the studies checked, an unresolved V gene accounts for under half of them, and the cause for the rest is not known. For V, J and clone size, that table is used; D and trimming come from the DNA. The sample data list roughly 93,000 clones, and just over 75% of these were observed just once. The biggest ten clones account for 0.57% of the sample.

The cohort consisted of 670 or so healthy bone marrow donors. All cohort members were sampled while nominally healthy, although unrecorded immune exposures were likely present. The donor tested CMV seronegative and was one of the 352 seronegative cohort members. Each donor provided a peripheral blood sample, and peripheral blood mononuclear cells were used for TCR beta sequencing. The Qiagen DNeasy Blood Extraction Kit was used to extract genomic DNA from the blood cell samples. Overall study outcomes, separate from this receptor: At a false discovery rate of 0.05, a later analysis linked under 20,000 TCR beta sequences to specific HLA alleles. Correlated functional status among segregating V segments might be attributable to linkage disequilibrium, but an unknown experimental factor could not be ruled out. The presence/absence analyses assumed that sequencing depth was roughly uniform across donors, and that assumption may not be true. In a later genetic analysis, a missense DCLRE1C variant was associated with V-gene and J-gene trimming of TCR beta chains, and the association was replicated in an independent cohort. According to a later analysis, parvovirus B19, influenza, CMV and Epstein-Barr virus appeared linked to several top co-occurrence clusters. When HLA alleles, especially DR and DQ, strongly co-occurred, TCR associations were difficult to assign to individual alleles. According to a later analysis, TCR association rates differed among HLA loci, with DRB1 alleles showing the most associated TCRs and HLA-C alleles showing the fewest. The 87-base-pair reads could not distinguish some IMGT-functional V segments, including TRBV6-2 and TRBV6-3, so those segments were excluded. The earlier analysis of fewer than 750 of the donors excluded 15 to 20 rarely observed V segments, including chromosome 9 orphons, because counts were too low. Because some donors lacked HLA typing at each locus, the association tests relied only on the typed subset. The only immune exposure information available for the cohort was CMV serostatus. A later genetic analysis reported fewer N-insertions in productive TCRs among donors in an Asian-associated ancestry cluster than the roughly 620-donor mean. The sequencing pipeline was judged likely to have produced a cluster of highly shared sequence variants as a technical artifact. The authors suggested that the approach could potentially be extended to other disease states and immunological phenotypes. A further reported finding was that TCR beta sequences accurately predicted the HLA-A and HLA-B alleles for most subjects in the first cohort. In vitro tests confirmed that a few of the cytomegalovirus-associated TCR beta chains recognize cytomegalovirus antigens. Compared with equally common non-associated chains, HLA-associated TCR beta chains in a later analysis were more clonally expanded and had lower generation probabilities. In the study, approximately 160 TCR beta chains were listed as associated with cytomegalovirus. Broadly in line with IMGT annotations, most TCR beta V segments showed up in productive rearrangements about 90% or about 30% of the time in an earlier analysis of 587 of the donors. While some public TCRs were present in many individuals, most TCR sequences turned up only very rarely across donors. A later analysis found that most CMV-associated TCR beta chains appeared HLA-restricted, with HLA associations seemingly driven largely by CMV exposure. The classifier was reported to diagnose cytomegalovirus status with high specificity and sensitivity in both the original and validation cohorts. This cohort had only TCR beta chains sequenced, and the lack of alpha or paired-chain data limited which features could be detected.

The receptor was isolated from a man between 25 and 39 years old in good health and CMV-seronegative. The V and J genes are TRBV7-3 and TRBJ1-1; a confident D gene designation cannot be given. What was sequenced was PBMCs. The sequenced DNA: TGTGCCAGCAGCTTATCTCTGTACACTGAAGCTTTCTTT. It encodes CASSLSLYTEAFF.